Listed here are 2 T cell receptor beta chains from one sample, sequenced in a study of Graves' ophthalmopathy and Graves' hyperthyroidism. The TCR beta CDR3 regions underwent amplification from RNA transcripts. RT-PCR with HTBI primers came first, then second-round multiplex PCR. Using its own MiXCR run on the multiplex PCR reads, TCRdb lists one record per CDR3 protein. The profile shows some 250,000 distinct CDR3 sequences, 40% to 50% of them singletons. Sequencing used peripheral blood. Receptor source: an adult man with Graves' ophthalmopathy.

The chain joins TRBV4-3 to TRBJ1-5; perhaps TRBD1 as D (6 bases). This CDR3 region has 16 residues. Germline CDR1 LGHNA, CDR2 YSLEER. Trimming shortened V by 1 base and J by 2 bases, and 12 bases separated the two germline ends. This CDR3 reads CASSQGGRGGNQPQHF. The CDR3 DNA sequence: TGCGCCAGCAGCCAAGGAGGCAGGGGTGGCAATCAGCCCCAGCATTTT.

This sequence joins TRBV14 and TRBJ2-7; D might be TRBD1 (5 bases). Germline CDR1 SGHDN, CDR2 FVKESK. V was pared by 4 bases and J by 3 bases, with 16 bases between. This CDR3 is 15 amino acids long. CDR3 sequence reads: CASSPRAGSYYEQYF. Written as DNA, the CDR3 is TGTGCCAGCAGCCCCAGGGCAGGCAGCTACTACGAGCAGTACTTC.